This record covers a single T cell receptor (beta chain). Germline V gene data show CDR1 as MDHEN and CDR2 as SYDVKM. V was trimmed by 3 bases and J by 5 bases, leaving 11 bases between them. The CDR3 runs to 14 residues. The data belong to a study of OX40 agonist ivuxolimab in advanced cancers. Whole-study context: Ivuxolimab, an antibody that agonizes OX40 (CD134), was administered to the patients. Patients in dose escalation had liver, melanoma, kidney or head and neck cancers.

The protocol was immunoSEQ multiplex PCR, while the TCRdb copy is restricted to in-frame clones and leaves out a portion. This repertoire shows approximately 60,000 clones, approximately 80% found once; its top ten account for about 0.75%. The sequenced sample was CD4+ or CD8+ T cells sorted from blood, obtained in a trial of the OX40 agonist ivuxolimab. The sequence was obtained from an adult with an advanced solid tumor such as melanoma, head and neck, liver or kidney cancer. The rearrangement joins TRBV28 to TRBJ2-4; a possible D gene is TRBD2 (6 bases). As DNA, the CDR3 is TGTGCCAGCAGTTTGGGGGGTCCCCAAAACATTCAGTACTTC. It codes for CASSLGGPQNIQYF.